This is a list of T cell receptor beta chains from one sample in a study of blood T cell repertoires in COVID-19. Profiling relied on immunoSEQ multiplex PCR, and the TCRdb table lists in-frame clones only, not all of them. The sample holds hundreds of thousands of clones, about nine tenths seen once. The sequenced material came from PBMCs or T cells enriched from blood (not recorded which). The receptors come from a woman in her forties who had recovered from COVID-19. Each CDR3 is given with its conserved first and last residue. A D gene is named only where the DNA matches it firmly. Not every row has a clone size; where given, it reads once, few, many or a size class.

clone_size d_call j_call v_call cdr3_nt cdr3_aa
- TRBD2 TRBJ2-7 TRBV5-8 TGTGCCAGCAGCTTAGCGGGAGGCACTTCCTACGAGCAGTACTTC CASSLAGGTSYEQYF
- TRBD2 TRBJ2-7 TRBV27 TGTGCCAGCAGTTCCAACAGCGGGAGAGGGTACGAGCAGTACTTC CASSSNSGRGYEQYF
- TRBD1 TRBJ1-3 TRBV28 TGTGCCAGCAGTTTCGGGACAGCGAGAGACACCATATATTTT CASSFGTARDTIYF
- - TRBJ2-5 TRBV5-4 TGTGCCAGCAGCTACGAGAGCGGGTACCAAGAGACCCAGTACTTC CASSYESGYQETQYF
once - TRBJ2-7 TRBV30 TGTGCCTGGAGTGTAGCAGGGTTCTACGAGCAGTACTTC CAWSVAGFYEQYF
- - TRBJ2-2 TRBV28 TGTGCCAGCAGTTTTGGAGGGAACACCGGGGAGCTGTTTTTT CASSFGGNTGELFF
- TRBD1 TRBJ1-3 TRBV24-1 TGTGCCACCAGTGACCCCGGGACAGAGGAGGGAAACACCATATATTTT CATSDPGTEEGNTIYF
- TRBD1 TRBJ1-4 TRBV4-3 TGCGCCAGCAGCCAAGATCTTAGACAGGGGAATGAAAAACTGTTTTTT CASSQDLRQGNEKLFF
- - TRBJ1-2 TRBV28 TGTGCCAGCAGTTTAGAAGCTCTCTATGGCTACACCTTC CASSLEALYGYTF
- TRBD2 TRBJ2-1 TRBV7-3 TGTGCCAGCAGCTTAGCGGGAGTTTACAATGAGCAGTTCTTC CASSLAGVYNEQFF
- - TRBJ1-3 TRBV11-2 TGTGCCAGCAGCTTAGATTCGGCAGGGCTCTTGACCATATATTTT CASSLDSAGLLTIYF
- - TRBJ2-1 TRBV11-3 TGTGCCAGCAGCTTAGGGCCCACGTACAATGAGCAGTTCTTC CASSLGPTYNEQFF
- TRBD1 TRBJ2-2 TRBV6-5 TGTGCCAGCAGTTACTCGGCAGGGGGCACCGGGGAGCTGTTTTTT CASSYSAGGTGELFF
- TRBD1 TRBJ2-7 TRBV11-2 TGTGCCAGCAGCTCCCTCCGGGACAGGGGGAACGAGCAGTACTTC CASSSLRDRGNEQYF
once - TRBJ1-2 TRBV4-3 TGCGCCAGCAGCCAAGAGGCCGCTAGCTATGGCTACACCTTC CASSQEAASYGYTF
- - TRBJ2-7 TRBV28 TGTGCCAGCAGACCGATCGGGGGGCCCGAGCAGTACTTC CASRPIGGPEQYF
- TRBD1 TRBJ1-5 TRBV13 TGTGCCAGCAGCCAGGGACAGGGGAATCAGCCCCAGCATTTT CASSQGQGNQPQHF
- - TRBJ2-7 TRBV27 TGTGCCAGCAGTTTATCAGGGCAGGGCTGGAACGAGCAGTACTTC CASSLSGQGWNEQYF
- - TRBJ2-1 TRBV10-1 TGCGCCAGCAGTGAGGGGGGGGCCACGTACAATGAGCAGTTCTTC CASSEGGATYNEQFF
once TRBD2 TRBJ2-1 TRBV11-3 TGTGCCAGCAGCTTAGATCAGTTTAGCGGGACAATCAGCGATGAGCAGTTCTTC CASSLDQFSGTISDEQFF
few - TRBJ1-1 TRBV18 TGTGCCAGCTCAACGTCGACAGTCATGAACACTGAAGCTTTCTTT CASSTSTVMNTEAFF
- - TRBJ2-7 TRBV7-2 TGTGCCAGCAGCTTAGAGCGAAAATCCGCCTACGAGCAGTACTTC CASSLERKSAYEQYF
once - TRBJ1-2 TRBV24-1 TGTGCCACCAGTGACGACAGAAGTCTATTTTATGGCTACACCTTC CATSDDRSLFYGYTF
- TRBD2 TRBJ2-3 TRBV6-4 TGTGCCAGCAGTGCCAGCGGGGGAACCACAGATACGCAGTATTTT CASSASGGTTDTQYF
- - TRBJ1-1 TRBV6-6 TGTGCCAGCAGTTACATCCGGGGGACCGGGAACACTGAAGCTTTCTTT CASSYIRGTGNTEAFF
- - TRBJ1-2 TRBV28 TGTGCCAGCAGTCGACAGGCCTATGGCTACACCTTC CASSRQAYGYTF
- TRBD1 TRBJ2-7 TRBV30 TGTGCCTGGAGTGGGGACAGGGGCCGGTCCTACGAGCAGTACTTC CAWSGDRGRSYEQYF
- - TRBJ1-2 TRBV5-1 TGCGCCAGCAGCTTGGGGGTGGAGGTATCTGGCTACACCTTC CASSLGVEVSGYTF
- - TRBJ1-3 TRBV7-9 TGTGCCAGCAGCTTAGGAAAGGGGATCCCTGGAAACACCATATATTTT CASSLGKGIPGNTIYF
- - TRBJ1-5 TRBV28 TGTGCCAGCAATGGGGCAAATCAGCCCCAGCATTTT CASNGANQPQHF
- - TRBJ1-5 TRBV20-1 TGCAGTGCTAGTCGGGGGACGGGAGATCAGCCCCAGCATTTT CSASRGTGDQPQHF
- - TRBJ2-7 TRBV30 TGTGCCTGGAGTGTACAAATTCAGGGCTACGTGTACTTC CAWSVQIQGYVYF
- TRBD1 TRBJ1-2 TRBV2 TGTGCCAGCAGTGAAGGTGGACAGGTCTATGGCTACACCTTC CASSEGGQVYGYTF
- TRBD1 TRBJ2-1 TRBV19 TGTGCCAGTAGCTACTCAAGGACAGGGGTGTCCTACAATGAGCAGTTCTTC CASSYSRTGVSYNEQFF
- - TRBJ2-6 TRBV9 TGTGCCAGCAGCGACTCCACCGGGACAACGCTTGAATCGGGGGCCAACGTCCTGACTTTC CASSDSTGTTLESGANVLTF
- - TRBJ1-1 TRBV7-3 TGTGCCAGCAGCTTAATCTGGAGGCGGAACACTGAAGCTTTCTTT CASSLIWRRNTEAFF
- - TRBJ2-7 TRBV28 TGTGCCAGCAGAAAACAGGGTTCCCCCATTTACGAGCAGTACTTC CASRKQGSPIYEQYF
- TRBD1 TRBJ1-6 TRBV27 TGTGCCAGCAGTTTGGACAGGGGAAATTCACCCCTCCACTTT CASSLDRGNSPLHF